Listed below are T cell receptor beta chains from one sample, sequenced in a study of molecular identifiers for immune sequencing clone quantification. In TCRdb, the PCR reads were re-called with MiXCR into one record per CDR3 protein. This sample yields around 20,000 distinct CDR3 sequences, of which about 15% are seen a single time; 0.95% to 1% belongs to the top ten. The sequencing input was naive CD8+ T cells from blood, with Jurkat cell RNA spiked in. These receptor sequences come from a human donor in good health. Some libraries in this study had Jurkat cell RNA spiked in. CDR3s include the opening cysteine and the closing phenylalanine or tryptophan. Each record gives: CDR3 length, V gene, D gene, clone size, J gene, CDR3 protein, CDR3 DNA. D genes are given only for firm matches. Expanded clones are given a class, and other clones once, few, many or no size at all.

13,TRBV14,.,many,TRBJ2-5,CASSQGGQETQYF,TGTGCCAGCAGCCAGGGGGGCCAAGAGACCCAGTACTTC
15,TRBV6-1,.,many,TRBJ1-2,CASSGLDRRVYGYTF,TGTGCCAGCAGTGGTCTAGACAGGAGAGTCTATGGCTACACCTTC
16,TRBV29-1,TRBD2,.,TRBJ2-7,CSVEDIGTSETYEQYF,TGCAGCGTTGAAGACATCGGGACTAGCGAAACCTACGAGCAGTACTTC
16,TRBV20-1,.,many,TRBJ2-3,CSARDLRDYRTDTQYF,TGCAGTGCTAGAGATCTGAGAGATTACCGCACAGATACGCAGTATTTT
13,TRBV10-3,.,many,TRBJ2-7,CAISSGGAYEQYF,TGTGCCATCAGTTCTGGCGGGGCCTACGAGCAGTACTTC
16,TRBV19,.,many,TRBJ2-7,CASSIGYRSPSHEQYF,TGTGCCAGTAGTATAGGGTATCGTAGCCCTTCCCACGAGCAGTACTTC
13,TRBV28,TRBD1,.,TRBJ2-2,CASSQTGGEELFF,TGTGCCAGCAGCCAGACAGGGGGCGAGGAGCTGTTTTTT
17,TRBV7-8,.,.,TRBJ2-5,CASSLARGGAPQETQYF,TGTGCCAGCAGCTTAGCGAGGGGGGGCGCCCCCCAAGAGACCCAGTACTTC
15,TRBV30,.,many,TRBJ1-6,CAWTDTGSYNSPLHF,TGTGCCTGGACCGATACGGGCTCCTATAATTCACCCCTCCACTTT
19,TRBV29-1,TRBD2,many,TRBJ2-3,CSVESRLAGLGISTDTQYF,TGCAGCGTTGAAAGCCGTCTAGCGGGGTTAGGGATTTCCACAGATACGCAGTATTTT
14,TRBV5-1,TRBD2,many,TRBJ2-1,CASSSPGRDNEQFF,TGCGCCAGCAGCTCGCCCGGGAGGGACAATGAGCAGTTCTTC
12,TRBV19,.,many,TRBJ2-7,CASSPGPYEQYF,TGTGCCAGTAGCCCGGGACCCTACGAGCAGTACTTC
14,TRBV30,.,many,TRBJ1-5,CAWSGPGQNQPQHF,TGTGCCTGGAGTGGGCCAGGGCAAAATCAGCCCCAGCATTTT
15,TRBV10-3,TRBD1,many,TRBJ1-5,CAISGGQGGNQPQHF,TGTGCCATCAGTGGAGGACAGGGAGGCAATCAGCCCCAGCATTTT
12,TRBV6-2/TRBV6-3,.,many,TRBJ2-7,CASSFGGGEQYF,TGTGCCAGCAGTTTCGGGGGAGGCGAGCAGTACTTC
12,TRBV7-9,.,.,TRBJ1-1,CASSSLVPEAFF,TGTGCCAGCAGCTCTCTGGTCCCTGAAGCTTTCTTT
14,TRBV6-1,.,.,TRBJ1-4,CASSEGTYREKLFF,TGTGCCAGCAGTGAGGGGACTTATCGGGAAAAACTGTTTTTT
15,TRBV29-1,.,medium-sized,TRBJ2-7,CSVETTTARSNEQYF,TGCAGCGTTGAAACAACAACGGCCAGGAGCAACGAGCAGTACTTC
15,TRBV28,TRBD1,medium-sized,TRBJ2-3,CASSFGQGDTDTQYF,TGTGCCAGCAGTTTCGGACAGGGAGACACAGATACGCAGTATTTT
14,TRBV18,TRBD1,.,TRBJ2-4,CASSPTGGFDIQYF,TGTGCCAGCTCACCGACAGGGGGTTTCGACATTCAGTACTTC
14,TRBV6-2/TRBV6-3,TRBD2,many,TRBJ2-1,CASKWTSPYNEQFF,TGTGCCAGCAAGTGGACTAGTCCCTACAATGAGCAGTTCTTC
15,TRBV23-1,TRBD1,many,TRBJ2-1,CASSPEWDRPESEFF,TGCGCCAGCAGTCCCGAGTGGGACAGGCCCGAATCGGAGTTCTTC